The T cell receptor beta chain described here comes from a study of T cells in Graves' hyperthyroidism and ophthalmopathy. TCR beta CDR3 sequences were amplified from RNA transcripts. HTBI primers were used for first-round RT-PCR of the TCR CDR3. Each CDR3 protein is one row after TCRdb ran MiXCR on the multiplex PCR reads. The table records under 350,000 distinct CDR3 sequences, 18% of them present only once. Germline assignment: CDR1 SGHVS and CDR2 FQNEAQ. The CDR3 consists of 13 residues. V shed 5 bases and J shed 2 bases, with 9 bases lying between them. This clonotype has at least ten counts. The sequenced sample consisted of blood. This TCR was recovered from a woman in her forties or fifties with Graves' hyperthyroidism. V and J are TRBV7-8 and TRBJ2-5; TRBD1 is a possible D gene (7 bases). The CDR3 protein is CASSAGQQETQYF. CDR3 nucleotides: TGTGCCAGCAGCGCGGGACAGCAAGAGACCCAGTACTTC. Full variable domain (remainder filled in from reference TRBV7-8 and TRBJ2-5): GAGVSQSPRYKVAKRGQDVALRCDPISGHVSLFWYQQALGQGPEFLTYFQNEAQLDKSGLPSDRFFAERPEGSVSTLKIQRTQQEDSAVYLCASSAGQQETQYFGPGTRLLVL.